A selection of T cell receptor beta chains follows, all from one sample in a study of cytomegalovirus exposure and HLA in healthy donors. Data came from immunoSEQ multiplex PCR; TCRdb stores just in-frame clones and leaves some out. The repertoire table contains more than 140,000 clones. The sequenced sample consisted of PBMCs. These receptors all stem from a woman between 18 and 29 years old in good health and CMV-seronegative. CDR3s include the opening cysteine and the closing phenylalanine or tryptophan. D genes are given only for firm matches.

D	V	CDR3
.	TRBV10-1	CASSRRGHHYEQYF
TRBD2	TRBV18	CASSPGLAAISYEQYF
.	TRBV4-2	CASSQVMSSNEQFF
TRBD1	TRBV15	CATSRTGAGANVLTF
TRBD2	TRBV28	CASGSARPPGGNEQFF
TRBD1	TRBV6-5	CASRPPGTGNGYTF
.	TRBV2	CASVRSTYNEQFF
TRBD1	TRBV27	CASKTGGTEAFF
TRBD2	TRBV19	CASSTPGLAYEQYF
.	TRBV27	CASSFQWQGTDTQYF
TRBD1	TRBV30	CAWSIDRGGSYNSPLHF
.	TRBV5-4	CASSTGTDQETQYF
.	TRBV19	CASSPGLAYNEQFF
TRBD2	TRBV18	CASSPLAGTQETQYF
TRBD2	TRBV9	CASSVGSLASSGELFF
TRBD2	TRBV6-4	CASSDSLAGVNEQFF
TRBD1	TRBV12-5	CASGTDRGGFYEQYF
TRBD2	TRBV6-1	CASRWGGEELFF
.	TRBV11-3	CASSYGRDTEAFF
TRBD1	TRBV6-5	CASIKAGTGTYEQYF
TRBD2	TRBV4-2	CASSQEWTSGSYNEQFF
TRBD1	TRBV19	CASSRPGQSNYGYTF
TRBD2	TRBV6-6	CASRDPGGDQETQYF
.	TRBV7-3	CASSLGGAPGGANVLTF
.	TRBV7-3	CASSLIADSYNEQFF
.	TRBV28	CASSSDRLYGYTF
TRBD2	TRBV5-6	CASSLVLAGMYEQYF
TRBD1	TRBV5-1	CASSWGTGGTYEQYF
.	TRBV7-2	CASSQLESGELFF
TRBD2	TRBV4-1	CASSPPLSGKTDTQYF
.	TRBV1	CTSSQDGGLAYNEQFF
TRBD2	TRBV28	CASSPGLAMGSSYNEQFF
.	TRBV7-3	CASSPQRGETQYF
.	TRBV2	CASSGTFLRYEQYF
.	TRBV7-3	CASSLKPLGASNEQFF
.	TRBV4-1	CASSLYPGAGNTIYF
TRBD1	TRBV27	CASSLSGQGSQPQHF
TRBD2	TRBV27	CASSPTPGTSSYEQYF
.	TRBV5-1	CASSLQAGGSRVKDTQYF
TRBD2	TRBV28	CASTFSGLAGNEQFF
.	TRBV27	CASSSPNRENTEAFF
TRBD1	TRBV4-3	CASSSRQGSRNTIYF
.	TRBV29-1	CSVEVERRRGYGYTF
TRBD1	TRBV5-5	CASSRSRTGGTRNEKLFF
.	TRBV11-2	CASSLDLAEQFF
TRBD2	TRBV5-4	CASSSGLAGEETQYF
TRBD1	TRBV28	CASSLNSWGQTFQETQYF
TRBD2	TRBV6-1	CASSEASGRAVEETQYF
TRBD2	TRBV7-2	CASTPGLASYEQYF
.	TRBV6-6	CASRGTGNTIYF
TRBD1	TRBV18	CASSSQGVSGELFF
TRBD1	TRBV6-5	CASSYEQGGYNEQFF
.	TRBV19	CASSAPLLKGARYTEAFF
.	TRBV5-4	CASSQGQGRGLAVAGELFF
.	TRBV7-2	CASSLSGQRTGELFF
.	TRBV11-3	CASSPEGGGAEQFF
TRBD2	TRBV4-1	CASSQDPGVAGRQDTDTQYF
.	TRBV15	CATSREQSSYEQYF
TRBD2	TRBV6-5	CATSPPGGIETQYF